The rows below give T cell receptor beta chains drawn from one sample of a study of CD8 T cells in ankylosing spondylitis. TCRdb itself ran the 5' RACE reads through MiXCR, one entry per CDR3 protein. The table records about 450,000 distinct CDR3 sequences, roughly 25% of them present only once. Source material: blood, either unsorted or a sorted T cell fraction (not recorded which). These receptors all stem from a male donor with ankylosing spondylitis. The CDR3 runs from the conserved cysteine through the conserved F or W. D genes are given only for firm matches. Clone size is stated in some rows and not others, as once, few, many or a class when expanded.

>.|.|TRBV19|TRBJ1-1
CASSMGTVDTEAFF
TGTGCCAGTAGTATGGGGACGGTAGACACTGAAGCTTTCTTT
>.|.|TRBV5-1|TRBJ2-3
CASSVPIASEKDTQYF
TGCGCCAGCAGCGTCCCCATTGCTAGCGAAAAAGATACTCAGTATTTT
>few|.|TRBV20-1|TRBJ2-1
CSASRVTGNEQFF
TGCAGTGCTAGCCGGGTGACTGGCAATGAGCAGTTCTTC
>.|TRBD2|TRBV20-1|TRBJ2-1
CSARRAGVEYNEQFF
TGCAGTGCCCGGCGAGCGGGAGTCGAATACAATGAGCAGTTCTTC
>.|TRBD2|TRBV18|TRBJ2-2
CASSPASGPNTGELFF
TGTGCCAGCTCACCGGCTAGCGGGCCGAACACCGGGGAGCTGTTTTTT
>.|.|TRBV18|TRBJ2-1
CASSEQATQRIEQFF
TGTGCCAGCTCAGAGCAGGCAACACAACGAATTGAGCAGTTCTTC
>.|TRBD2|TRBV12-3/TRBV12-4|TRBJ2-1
CASSQGLAGAREQFF
TGTGCCAGCAGCCAGGGACTAGCGGGTGCTCGGGAGCAGTTCTTC
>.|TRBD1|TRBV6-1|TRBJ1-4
CASTAGGQDEKLFF
TGTGCCAGCACGGCAGGGGGGCAAGATGAAAAACTGTTTTTT
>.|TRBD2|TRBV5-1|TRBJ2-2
CASSLAPSGANTGELFF
TGCGCCAGCAGCTTGGCCCCTAGCGGAGCGAACACCGGGGAGCTGTTTTTT
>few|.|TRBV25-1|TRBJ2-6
CASSDSANVLTF
TGTGCCAGCAGTGACTCGGCCAACGTCCTGACTTTC
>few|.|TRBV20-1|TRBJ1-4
CSARVEFPLNEKLFF
TGCAGTGCTAGAGTGGAGTTCCCCCTTAATGAAAAACTGTTTTTT
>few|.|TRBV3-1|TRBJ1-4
CASSHNVVGNEKLFF
TGTGCCAGCAGCCACAACGTTGTGGGTAATGAAAAACTGTTTTTT
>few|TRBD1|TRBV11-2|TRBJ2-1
CASSYRQGTYNEQFF
TGTGCCAGCAGCTACCGACAGGGCACCTACAATGAGCAGTTCTTC
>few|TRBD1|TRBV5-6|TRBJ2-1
CASSWGQGIKNEQFF
TGTGCCAGCAGCTGGGGACAGGGGATAAAAAATGAGCAGTTCTTC
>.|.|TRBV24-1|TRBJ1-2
CATSDPRGDYGYTF
TGTGCCACCAGTGACCCGAGGGGGGATTATGGCTACACCTTC
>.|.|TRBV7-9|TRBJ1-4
CASSSTGQINEKLFF
TGTGCCAGCAGCTCCACCGGACAGATTAATGAAAAACTGTTTTTT
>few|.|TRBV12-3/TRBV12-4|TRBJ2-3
CASSLMGLGAQDTQYF
TGTGCCAGCAGTTTAATGGGGCTGGGTGCTCAAGATACGCAGTATTTT
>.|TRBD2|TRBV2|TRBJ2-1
CASSVISGRYNEQFF
TGTGCCAGCAGTGTTATTAGCGGGAGGTACAATGAGCAGTTCTTC
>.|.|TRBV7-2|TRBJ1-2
CASSLGSDSGYTF
TGTGCCAGCAGCTTAGGGTCGGACAGTGGCTACACCTTC
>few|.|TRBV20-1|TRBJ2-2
CSASGPLGTGELFF
TGCAGTGCTAGCGGCCCGCTGGGAACCGGGGAGCTGTTTTTT
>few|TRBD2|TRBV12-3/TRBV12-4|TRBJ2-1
CASSLSGRGWDNEQFF
TGTGCCAGCAGTCTTAGCGGGAGGGGTTGGGACAATGAGCAGTTCTTC
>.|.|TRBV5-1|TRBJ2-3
CASSPDMITDTQYF
TGCGCCAGCAGCCCGGACATGATCACAGATACGCAGTATTTT
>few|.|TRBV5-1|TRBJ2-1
CASSLQPGLSSYNEQFF
TGCGCCAGCAGCTTACAGCCAGGGCTGAGCTCCTACAATGAGCAGTTCTTC
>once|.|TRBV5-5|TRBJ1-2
CASGLGVYGYTF
TGTGCCAGCGGCCTCGGGGTCTATGGCTACACCTTC
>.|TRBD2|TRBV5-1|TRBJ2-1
CASMRASGPGNEQFF
TGCGCCAGCATGAGGGCTAGCGGTCCTGGTAATGAGCAGTTCTTC
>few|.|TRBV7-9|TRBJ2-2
CASSLADVGELFF
TGTGCCAGCAGCTTAGCGGATGTCGGGGAGCTGTTTTTT
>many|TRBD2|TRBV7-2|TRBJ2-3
CASSLVAGADTQYF
TGTGCCAGCAGCTTAGTAGCGGGAGCAGATACGCAGTATTTT
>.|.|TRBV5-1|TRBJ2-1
CASSSSDSAGQFF
TGCGCCAGCAGCTCGTCGGACTCCGCGGGGCAGTTCTTC
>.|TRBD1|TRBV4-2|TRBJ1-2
CASSQGQGARYGYTF
TGTGCCAGCAGCCAGGGACAGGGGGCGAGGTATGGCTACACCTTC
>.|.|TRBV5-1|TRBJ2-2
CASSLAPTGELFF
TGCGCCAGCAGCTTGGCCCCGACCGGGGAGCTGTTTTTT
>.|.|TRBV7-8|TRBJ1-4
CASSLEGSPREKLFF
TGTGCCAGCAGCTTAGAGGGCTCGCCAAGGGAAAAACTGTTTTTT
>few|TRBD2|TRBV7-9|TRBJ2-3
CASSFSGGSDTQYF
TGTGCCAGCAGCTTTAGCGGGGGATCAGATACGCAGTATTTT